This entry lists 20 T cell receptor beta chains sequenced from one sample in a study of blood T cells in healthy people across ages. The authors ran a second PCR of roughly 6 to 12 cycles using a sample-barcoded 5' primer and a J-beta primer mix. From the 5' RACE reads, TCRdb called clonotypes with MiXCR, one entry per CDR3 protein. The sample comprises about a million distinct CDR3 sequences, 51% of which are singletons, and about 21% rests with the top ten. The sample was blood. All receptors derive from an older woman in good health.

The chain recombines TRBV20-1 with TRBJ2-7; TRBD2 matches 13 bases. The DNA matches TRBJ2-4 better at its end, which makes the J call doubtful. The CDR3 is made up of 14 amino acids. CDR1 and CDR2 (germline): DFQATT, SNEGSKA (reference sequence). Written as DNA, the CDR3 is TGCAGTGCAAGGACTAGCGGGAGAGGGGACATTCAGTACTTC. This translates into CSARTSGRGDIQYF.

The chain combines TRBV4-1 with TRBJ2-3; 14 bases align to TRBD2. V lost 5 bases, J lost 1 base, and 5 bases stayed unmatched. Per germline, CDR1 MGHRA and CDR2 YSYEKL. The CDR3 totals 17 residues. CDR3 amino acids: CASSDWTSGRRTDTQYF. In DNA, the CDR3 is TGCGCCAGCAGCGACTGGACTAGCGGGAGGCGCACAGATACGCAGTATTTT.

The V gene is TRBV10-3, the J gene TRBJ2-1, with 7 bases identical to TRBD2. CDR1 is ENHRY and CDR2 is SYGVKD in the germline V gene. The CDR3 extends over 14 amino acids. V dropped 0 bases and J dropped 15; count of bases not matched to a gene: 11. The CDR3 nucleotides read TGTGCCATCAGTGAGTCGATTGGACTAGATAACGGGTTCTTC. It yields the protein CAISESIGLDNGFF.

As concerns this clonotype: A read error is likely, as this CDR3 ends without the conserved phenylalanine or tryptophan. J is TRBJ2-3 and V is TRBV28; D unresolved. Germline values: CDR1 MDHEN, CDR2 SYDVKM. Trimming removed 6 bases from V and 0 bases from J, with 7 bases in between. This CDR3 contains 13 residues. The CDR3 here is CASRFTSTDTQYS. CDR3 nucleotide sequence: TGTGCCAGCAGATTTACAAGCACAGATACGCAGTATTCT.

This clonotype was counted a few times. CDR3 in amino acids: CATSLEGSSSYEQYF. The CDR3 DNA sequence: TGTGCCACCTCGTTGGAGGGGTCCTCTTCCTACGAGCAGTACTTC. The rearrangement joins TRBV19 to TRBJ2-7, with a possible D match to TRBD2 (6 bases). V was trimmed by 10 bases and J by 1 base, leaving 20 bases between them. CDR1 LNHDA and CDR2 SQIVND come from the germline V gene (reference sequence). The CDR3 is made up of 15 amino acids.

The chain links TRBV5-1 to TRBJ2-1; the D is unclear. Germline lookup yields CDR1 SGHRS and CDR2 YFSETQ. This CDR3 spans 11 amino acids. V was shortened by 4 bases and J by 8 bases, with 7 bases between the two germline ends. The CDR3 DNA sequence: TGCGCCAGCAGCCAGGCGGATGAGCAGTTCTTC. Translation: CASSQADEQFF. The complete variable domain, with remaining parts taken from reference TRBV5-1 and TRBJ2-1, reads KAGVTQTPRYLIKTRGQQVTLSCSPISGHRSVSWYQQTPGQGLQFLFEYFSETQRNKGNFPGRFSGRQFSNSRSEMNVSTLELGDSALYLCASSQADEQFFGPGTRLTVL.

As concerns this clonotype: Relative to the germline gene, one junction end is altered; a read error may explain this. The chain couples TRBV6-6 to TRBJ2-6; 7 bases align to TRBD1. CDR1 and CDR2 from the germline V gene are MNHNY and SVGAGI (reference sequence). This CDR3 spans 14 amino acids. CDR3 region: CVSEGASGANVLTF. CDR3 sequence (DNA): TGTGTCAGCGAGGGGGCTTCTGGGGCCAACGTCCTGACTTTC.

This clonotype was seen only once. The CDR3 reads CASIVGGRASYNEQYF. CDR3 bases: TGTGCCAGCATAGTAGGGGGGAGGGCCTCCTACAATGAGCAGTACTTC. V is TRBV6-2 or TRBV6-3 and J is TRBJ2-7, with a weak D call TRBD2 (7 bases). Trimming removed 7 bases at V and 7 bases at J, with 26 bases between. Germline loops: CDR1 MNHEY, CDR2 SVGEGT. The CDR3 sequence is 16 residues long.

In the case of this clonotype: A junction boundary mismatches the germline segment, possibly from a read error. The genes are TRBV11-2 and TRBJ2-3, with TRBD2 matching 10 bases. From germline, CDR1 is SGHAT and CDR2 FQNNGV. The CDR3 runs to 17 residues. The CDR3 DNA sequence: TGTGCCAGCAGCAGGACTAGCGGTAACCCGTTCTCAGATACGCGGTATTTT. Translating it yields CASSRTSGNPFSDTRYF.

This clonotype was seen just once. The gene calls are TRBV20-1 and TRBJ2-3; D may be TRBD2 (5 bases). The CDR3 runs 14 residues. The V gene lost 0 bases and the J gene lost 1 base, with 8 bases spanning the gap. Germline assignment: CDR1 DFQATT and CDR2 SNEGSKA (reference sequence). The CDR3 coding sequence is TGCAGTGCTAGAGAACTAGGTGGCACAGATACGCAGTATTTT. Translation: CSARELGGTDTQYF.

Here the CDR3 reads CASSLDPERTQYF. The DNA of the CDR3 is TGTGCCAGCAGCTTAGACCCAGAGCGGACCCAGTACTTC. This sequence joins TRBV11-2 and TRBJ2-7; D gene uncertain. The J call could be wrong; TRBJ2-5 is a better fit for the DNA end. This CDR3 has 13 residues. Looked up from germline, CDR1 is SGHAT and CDR2 is FQNNGV.

The chain is built from TRBV20-1 and TRBJ1-1, with a weak D call TRBD1 (5 bases). V lost 6 bases, J lost 3 bases, and 23 bases lay in between. Germline V lookup: CDR1 DFQATT, CDR2 SNEGSKA (reference sequence). The CDR3 has 16 residues. CDR3 in amino acids: CSARAAREVYDTEAFF. The CDR3 region has the DNA TGCAGTGCCAGGGCCGCCAGGGAAGTTTACGACACTGAAGCTTTCTTT.

The chain employs TRBV25-1 and TRBJ1-2; 8 bases match TRBD1. This CDR3 comprises 14 residues. The ends lost 1 base at V and 6 bases at J; junction bases unmatched: 4. Germline CDR1 MGHDK, CDR2 SYGVNS. Written as DNA, the CDR3 is TGTGCCAGCAGTGAATTTGTGACAGGGGATGGCTACACCTTC. Its protein product is CASSEFVTGDGYTF.

V and J are TRBV5-5 and TRBJ2-7; 10 nucleotides match TRBD2. The CDR3 is 17 amino acids. Germline CDR1 and CDR2: SGHKS and YYEKEE (reference sequence). V trimming: 5 bases; J trimming: 7 bases; junction bases outside the gene matches: 18. DNA of the CDR3: TGTGCCAGCAGTAAACTAGCGGGACCTACCTCCTACAATGAGCAGTACTTC. Translation gives CASSKLAGPTSYNEQYF.

This clonotype was picked up a small number of times. The chain has TRBV30 and TRBJ2-2, with D perhaps matching TRBD1 (5 bases). V shed 3 bases and J shed 6 bases, with 11 bases lying between them. Germline values: CDR1 GTSNPN, CDR2 SVGIG (reference sequence). The CDR3 sequence is 13 residues long. CDR3 in DNA: TGTGCCTGGAGGGGGCAGGTCGCCGGGGAGCTGTTTTTT. It translates to CAWRGQVAGELFF.

This clonotype came up a few times. V usage is TRBV20-1 and J usage is TRBJ2-5; unclear D gene. V gave up 7 bases and J gave up 5 bases, with 11 bases separating them. Looked up from germline, CDR1 is DFQATT and CDR2 is SNEGSKA (reference sequence). This CDR3 is 11 amino acids long. The CDR3 DNA reads TGCAGTGGGGCCTTCGACGAGACCCAGTACTTC. Amino acids: CSGAFDETQYF.

This clonotype appeared a few times. The gene calls are TRBV6-5 and TRBJ2-7, with D unresolved. V was cut by 0 bases and J by 3 bases, with 21 bases left in between. CDR1 MNHEY and CDR2 SVGAGI come from the germline V gene. CDR3 size: 18 residues. The CDR3 is CASSYSIFNGAKHYEQYF. DNA for the CDR3: TGTGCCAGCAGTTACTCGATATTCAACGGAGCCAAACACTACGAGCAGTACTTC.

This clonotype has more than one count but fewer than ten. The rearrangement links TRBV27 to TRBJ2-1; D is ambiguous. The V end was cut by 7 bases, the J end by 6 bases, with 7 bases between. CDR3 length: 11 amino acids. Germline loops: CDR1 MNHEY, CDR2 SMNVEV (reference sequence). The CDR3 nucleotides read TGTGCCAGCACTGGTTTCAATGAGCAGTTCTTC. It codes for CASTGFNEQFF.

In nucleotides, the CDR3 is TGTGCCAGCTGTTCTCCGGGACAGGGAACCTACGAGCAGTACTTC. It specifies CASCSPGQGTYEQYF. The chain combines TRBV28 with TRBJ2-7; 9 bases align to TRBD1. Losses at the gene ends were 8 bases for V and 2 bases for J; bases not matched to a gene: 10. CDR3 size: 15 residues. Germline loops: CDR1 MDHEN, CDR2 SYDVKM.

The rearrangement links TRBV15 to TRBJ2-7; D gene ambiguous. Trimming pared 1 base from V and 4 bases from J, leaving 14 bases between. In germline, CDR1 is LNHNV, CDR2 YYDKDF (reference sequence). The CDR3 length is 15 residues. CDR3 sequence (DNA): TGTGCCACCAGCAGAGGTGTCGGCAGTAGATACGAGCAGTACTTC. Its protein product is CATSRGVGSRYEQYF.